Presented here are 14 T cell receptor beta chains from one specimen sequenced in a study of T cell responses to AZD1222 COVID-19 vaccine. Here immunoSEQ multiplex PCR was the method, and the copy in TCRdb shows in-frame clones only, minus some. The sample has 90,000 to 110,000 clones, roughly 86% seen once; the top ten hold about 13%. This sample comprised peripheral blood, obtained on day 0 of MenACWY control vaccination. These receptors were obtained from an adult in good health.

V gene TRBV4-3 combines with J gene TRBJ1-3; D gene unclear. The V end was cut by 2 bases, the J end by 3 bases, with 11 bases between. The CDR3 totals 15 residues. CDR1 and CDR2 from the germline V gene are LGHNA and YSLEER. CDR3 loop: CASSQPVLIGNTIYF. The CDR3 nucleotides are TGCGCCAGCAGCCAACCGGTCTTGATTGGAAACACCATATATTTT.

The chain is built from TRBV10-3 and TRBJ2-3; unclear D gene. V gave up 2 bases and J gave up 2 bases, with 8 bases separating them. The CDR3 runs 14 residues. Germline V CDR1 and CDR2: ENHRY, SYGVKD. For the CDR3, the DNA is TGTGCCATCAGTGAGGGAAGGCCCACAGATACGCAGTATTTT. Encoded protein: CAISEGRPTDTQYF.

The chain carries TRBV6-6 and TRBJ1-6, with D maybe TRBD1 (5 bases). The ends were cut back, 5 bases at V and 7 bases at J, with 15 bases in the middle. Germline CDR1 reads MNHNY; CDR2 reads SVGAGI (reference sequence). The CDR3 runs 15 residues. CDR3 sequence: CASSPLGEWNSPLHF. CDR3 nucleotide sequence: TGTGCCAGCAGTCCGCTGGGGGAGTGGAATTCACCCCTCCACTTT.

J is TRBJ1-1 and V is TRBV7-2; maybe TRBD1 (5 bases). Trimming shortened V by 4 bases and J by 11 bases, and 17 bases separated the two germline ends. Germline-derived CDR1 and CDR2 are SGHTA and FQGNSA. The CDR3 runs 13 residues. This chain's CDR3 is CASSSQGASIAFF. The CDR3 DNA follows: TGTGCCAGCAGCTCACAAGGGGCATCCATCGCTTTCTTT.

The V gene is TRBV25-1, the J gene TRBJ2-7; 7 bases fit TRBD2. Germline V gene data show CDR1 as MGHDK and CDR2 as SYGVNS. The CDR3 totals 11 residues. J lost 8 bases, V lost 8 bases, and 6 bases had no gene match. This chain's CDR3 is CASRQLAQQYF. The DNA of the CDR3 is TGTGCCAGCCGCCAACTAGCGCAGCAGTACTTC.

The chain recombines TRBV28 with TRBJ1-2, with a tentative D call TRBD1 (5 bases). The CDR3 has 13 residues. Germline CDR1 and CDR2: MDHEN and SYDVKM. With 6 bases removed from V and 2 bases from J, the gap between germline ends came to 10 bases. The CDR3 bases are TGTGCCAGCAGGCTGGGGGGAAACTATGGCTACACCTTC. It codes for CASRLGGNYGYTF.

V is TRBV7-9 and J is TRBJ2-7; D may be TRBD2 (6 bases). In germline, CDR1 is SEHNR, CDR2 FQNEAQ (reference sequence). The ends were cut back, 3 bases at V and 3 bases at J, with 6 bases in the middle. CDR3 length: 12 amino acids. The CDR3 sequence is CASSLTSYEQYF. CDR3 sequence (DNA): TGTGCCAGCAGCTTGACTAGCTACGAGCAGTACTTC.

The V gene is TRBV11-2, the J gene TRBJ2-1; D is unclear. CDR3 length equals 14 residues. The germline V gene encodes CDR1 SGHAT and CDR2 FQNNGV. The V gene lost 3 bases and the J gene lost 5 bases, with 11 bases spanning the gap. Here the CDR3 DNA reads TGTGCCAGCAGCTTGAGGCGGTCTGACAATGAGCAGTTCTTC. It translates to CASSLRRSDNEQFF.

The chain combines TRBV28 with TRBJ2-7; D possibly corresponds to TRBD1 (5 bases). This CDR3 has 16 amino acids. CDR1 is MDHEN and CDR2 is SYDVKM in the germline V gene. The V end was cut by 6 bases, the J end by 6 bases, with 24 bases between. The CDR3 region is CASRKPIGPTQGEQYF. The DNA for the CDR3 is TGTGCCAGCAGAAAACCGATCGGCCCTACCCAGGGCGAGCAGTACTTC.

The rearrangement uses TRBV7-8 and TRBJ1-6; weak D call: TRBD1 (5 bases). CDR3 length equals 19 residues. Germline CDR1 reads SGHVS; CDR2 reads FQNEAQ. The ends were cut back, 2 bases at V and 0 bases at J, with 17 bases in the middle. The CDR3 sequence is CASSLPQGGQSSYNSPLHF. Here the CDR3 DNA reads TGTGCCAGCAGCTTACCCCAGGGAGGGCAGAGCTCCTATAATTCACCCCTCCACTTT. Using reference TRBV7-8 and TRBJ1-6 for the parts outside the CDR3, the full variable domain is GAGVSQSPRYKVAKRGQDVALRCDPISGHVSLFWYQQALGQGPEFLTYFQNEAQLDKSGLPSDRFFAERPEGSVSTLKIQRTQQEDSAVYLCASSLPQGGQSSYNSPLHFGNGTRLTVT.

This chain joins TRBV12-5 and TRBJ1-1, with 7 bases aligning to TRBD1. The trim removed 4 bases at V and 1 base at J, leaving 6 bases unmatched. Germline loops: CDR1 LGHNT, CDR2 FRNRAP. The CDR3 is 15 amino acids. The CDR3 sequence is CASGSGDRANTEAFF. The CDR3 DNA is TGTGCTAGTGGTTCCGGGGACAGAGCGAACACTGAAGCTTTCTTT.

This CDR3 reads CSVEGERYYGYTF. The CDR3 DNA follows: TGCAGCGTTGAAGGGGAACGGTACTATGGCTACACCTTC. The V and J genes are TRBV29-1 and TRBJ1-2; D is ambiguous. The germline V and J ends were trimmed by 1 base and 3 bases, with 9 bases remaining between them. Germline V gene lookup returns CDR1 SQVTM and CDR2 ANQGSEA. The CDR3 is 13 residues long.

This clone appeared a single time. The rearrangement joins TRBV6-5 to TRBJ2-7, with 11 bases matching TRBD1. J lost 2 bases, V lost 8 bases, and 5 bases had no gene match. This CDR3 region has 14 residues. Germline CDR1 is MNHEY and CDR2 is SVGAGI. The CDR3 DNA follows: TGTGCCAGCGGACCGGGACAGGGGGCCTACGAGCAGTACTTC. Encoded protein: CASGPGQGAYEQYF.

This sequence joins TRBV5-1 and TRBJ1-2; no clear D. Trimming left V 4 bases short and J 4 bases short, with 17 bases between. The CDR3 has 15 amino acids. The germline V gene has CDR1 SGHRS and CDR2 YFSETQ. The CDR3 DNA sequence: TGCGCCAGCAGCAACGCACCGGACCGTTCCTATGGCTACACCTTC. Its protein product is CASSNAPDRSYGYTF.